This is a list of T cell receptor beta chains from one sample in a study of cytomegalovirus exposure and HLA in healthy donors. The method was immunoSEQ multiplex PCR; TCRdb's version includes in-frame clones alone and lacks a portion of them. The table has some 130,000 clones, about 95% seen once. The sequenced material came from PBMCs. These receptors all stem from a man between 18 and 29 years old in good health and CMV-seropositive. CDR3s include the opening cysteine and the closing phenylalanine or tryptophan. D genes are given only for firm matches. Some rows have no size entry. The others give once, few or many, or a class for an expanded clone.

V	size	D	J	CDR3	DNA
TRBV5-1	once	TRBD2	TRBJ2-3	CASSPTSFGADTQYF	TGCGCCAGCAGCCCGACTAGCTTCGGGGCAGATACGCAGTATTTT
TRBV5-6	NA	NA	TRBJ2-1	CASSVTGTNNEQFF	TGTGCCAGCAGCGTGACCGGGACAAATAATGAGCAGTTCTTC
TRBV2	NA	TRBD2	TRBJ2-1	CARETSGINNEQFF	TGTGCCCGAGAGACTAGCGGGATTAACAATGAGCAGTTCTTC
TRBV7-9	NA	TRBD2	TRBJ2-2	CASSSPSGAAGELFF	TGTGCCAGCAGCTCGCCGAGCGGGGCGGCCGGGGAGCTGTTTTTT
TRBV6-1	NA	NA	TRBJ2-1	CASSETYNEQFF	TGTGCCAGCAGTGAGACTTACAATGAGCAGTTCTTC
TRBV18	NA	TRBD2	TRBJ2-1	CASSPQGLGNNEQFF	TGTGCCAGCTCACCACAGGGACTAGGCAACAATGAGCAGTTCTTC
TRBV28	NA	TRBD1	TRBJ2-6	CASSLFPGQKKGGANVLTF	TGTGCCAGCAGTTTATTTCCGGGACAGAAAAAAGGTGGGGCCAACGTCCTGACTTTC
TRBV4-1	few	TRBD2	TRBJ2-1	CASSQEFTTSGKVGEQFF	TGCGCCAGCAGCCAAGAGTTTACGACTAGCGGGAAGGTCGGTGAGCAGTTCTTC
TRBV29-1	NA	NA	TRBJ1-1	CSVEGPSLETGGLTEAFF	TGCAGCGTTGAAGGTCCGAGTCTCGAAACCGGAGGCCTCACTGAAGCTTTCTTT
TRBV28	NA	TRBD1	TRBJ1-2	CASSLRGQGARGYTF	TGTGCCAGCAGTTTACGGGGGCAGGGGGCGCGAGGCTACACCTTC